This TCR beta chain was identified during a study of human T cells and chemical hapten exposure (dated by TCRdb to the early 2020s). Context from the whole study: For sensitization, 2% DPC in acetone was applied to a 2 cm by 2 cm area of upper inner arm skin. Blood samples were taken from patients before sensitization (week 0) and then at 2, 6 and about 24 weeks after DPC sensitization. The mostly female patient cohort included alopecia areata with under or over 50% scalp involvement, alopecia totalis and alopecia universalis. Peripheral blood TCR repertoire changes were tracked in vivo in alopecia patients during primary and secondary sensitization to the hapten diphenylcyclopropenone (DPC). Patch testing was performed on the upper back with Finn chambers containing 0.01% DPC, and the patch tests were scored after 6 days according to International Contact Dermatitis Research Group standards. For TCR sequencing, blood came from some 31 alopecia patients at anywhere from one to four time points (pre-sensitization, 2, 6 and 24 weeks). Libraries were pooled for sequencing, and per-sample TCR yields varied mainly because of small differences in library volumes within the pool. Throughout the roughly 26-week study period, patients were also given weekly therapeutic DPC doses on the scalp.

Receptor amplification or capture employed RACE. Sequenced using a NextSeq 500. Library preparation attached unique molecular identifiers to individual cDNA molecules for quantitative, reproducible TCR counting. For every blood RNA sample, sequencing covered both the TCR alpha and TCR beta chains. The authors processed their data as follows. Samples had a median of about 96,000 TCRs, with a range from roughly 23,224 to 750,000. The Decombinator software suite was used to annotate the V, J and CDR3 of the TCR reads. To make PS versus PT1 abundance plots, every sample was subsampled to the same number of TCRs (28,000). Expanded TCRs were defined as absent before sensitization and observed at least eight times at the 2-week time point. Clones were called with MiXCR by TCRdb after fastp trimmed the public reads at Q25, and only in-frame beta chains were retained. Merged by CDR3 protein, the rows form single entries marked with the most common genes and DNA. Clone size and V and J calls follow TCRdb, not the original study. This sample lists roughly 84,000 distinct CDR3 sequences; about 10% were detected once. The ten largest clones capture 5% of the sample.

This clonotype was observed a handful of times. This receptor's antigen is unknown. Per-nucleotide qualities are absent, and no much larger clonotype sits a single base away. Beyond this particular receptor, the publication reports: No change with DPC sensitization was found in the number of TCRs above 1 in 1000 frequency, and no evidence of global repertoire structure alterations was found. Repeated subsampling changed both the strength of the expansion versus patch-test correlation and the threshold at which the correlation became significant. Because all patients had alopecia, a presumed autoimmune disease, the immune response of the patients might differ from that of healthy individuals. Expanded TCRs formed significantly more large CDR3 similarity clusters than pre-sensitization or healthy control sets, consistent with antigen-driven responses. The number of PT1 expanded TCRs positively correlated with patch test score, significant at thresholds 8, 16 and 32 but not 4.

The sample's time point, from its label and the paper: patch test 2, 6 weeks after DPC sensitization. Per the publication, the treatment or condition label means: therapeutic diphenylcyclopropenone sensitization with weekly scalp DPC. Blood at each patch-test visit was drawn before the patch test was applied. To be eligible, patients had to be aged 18 to 70, diagnosed with alopecia and judged suitable for DPC therapy, while pregnant patients were excluded. Total RNA was extracted from unfractionated whole blood that had been collected in Tempus Blood RNA tubes. Counted from cysteine to phenylalanine, this CDR3 has 15 amino acids. CDR3 DNA only is kept here, 45 bases in frame from base 1. Via the germline V gene, CDR1 is KGHSH and CDR2 LQKENI. Cut back by 3 bases and 3 bases, the V and J ends lie 11 bases apart.

The sequencing here drew on whole blood, taken in connection with sensitization to the hapten diphenylcyclopropenone (DPC). The receptor was isolated from a woman in her forties or fifties with alopecia areata. Some clones in this sample may be carry-over from other donors' samples. In this chain, TRBV18 is recombined with TRBJ1-4; TRBD1 is possibly the D segment (5 matching bases). CDR3 reads: CASSPRTGPNEKLFF. The nucleotide sequence reads TGTGCCAGCTCACCTAGGACGGGACCTAATGAAAAACTGTTTTTT.